This T cell receptor beta chain was sequenced in a study of cytomegalovirus exposure and HLA in healthy donors. This clone was recorded a few times. The length of the CDR3 is 16 residues. Trimming left V 1 base short and J 3 bases short, with 15 bases between. CDR1 and CDR2 (germline): SGHAT, FQNNGV. PCR employed 60 Vbeta and 13 Jbeta primers. Original processing notes: As a later analysis found, there were tens of millions of unique TCR beta chains, of which some 10 million were shared. Here immunoSEQ multiplex PCR was the method, and the copy in TCRdb shows in-frame clones only, minus some. V and J calls and clone size come straight from that table; D and trimming were deduced from the DNA. The sample carries approximately 69,000 clones, 76% recorded once.

The V and J genes are TRBV11-2 and TRBJ1-1, with a tentative D call TRBD1 (6 bases). This receptor was identified in a man in his late teens or twenties in good health and CMV-seronegative. The source material was PBMCs. For the CDR3, the DNA is TGTGCCAGCAGCTTAGTTTGGGGGCGTAAGGACACTGAAGCTTTCTTT. Translation gives CASSLVWGRKDTEAFF.